The 16 T cell receptor beta chains listed next were all sequenced from one sample in a study of T-cell memory formation after mild COVID-19. TCRdb reprocessed the 5' RACE reads with MiXCR, giving one entry per CDR3 protein. The sample lists roughly 200,000 distinct CDR3 sequences, about a fifth occurring once. What was sequenced was PBMCs or a T cell subset sorted from them (not recorded which). Receptor source: an adult woman who had mild COVID-19 (a few samples of this study predate the infection). Cell type and time point are not known.

The rearrangement links TRBV20-1 to TRBJ2-1; perhaps TRBD2 as D (7 bases). Germline-derived CDR1 and CDR2 are DFQATT and SNEGSKA (reference sequence). V gave up 5 bases and J gave up 6 bases, with 17 bases separating them. The CDR3 is made up of 14 amino acids. This CDR3 reads CSAEDYRGGNEQFF. CDR3 nucleotide sequence: TGCAGTGCTGAAGATTATAGGGGGGGCAATGAGCAGTTCTTC.

This clonotype was seen a few times. This sequence joins TRBV9 and TRBJ2-1, with TRBD2 as a possible D gene (6 bases). Germline lookup yields CDR1 SGDLS and CDR2 YYNGEE. Trimming removed 0 bases at V and 6 bases at J, with 13 bases between. This CDR3 is built from 15 residues. The CDR3, as DNA: TGTGCCAGCAGCGTAGAGGCTACGCGGGGCAATGAGCAGTTCTTC. The encoded protein is CASSVEATRGNEQFF.

This clonotype was detected only a few times. This rearrangement joins TRBV10-3 to TRBJ2-7; 13 nucleotides agree with TRBD2. The CDR3 is 19 amino acids. CDR1 is ENHRY, CDR2 SYGVKD, per germline. Unmatched junction bases numbered 9, after V lost 0 bases and J lost 1 base. The CDR3 DNA sequence: TGTGCCATCAGTGAGTCGACGGCGACTAGCGGGAGGCTGTCCTACGAGCAGTACTTC. Its translation is CAISESTATSGRLSYEQYF.

This clonotype has a handful of counts. The rearrangement uses TRBV7-9 and TRBJ2-1; unclear D gene. V was cut by 4 bases and J by 0 bases, with 10 bases left in between. The CDR3 spans 15 residues. Germline V gives CDR1 SEHNR, CDR2 FQNEAQ (reference sequence). In DNA form, the CDR3 reads TGTGCCAGCAGCTCCAGACGGCCCTCCTACAATGAGCAGTTCTTC. This gives the protein CASSSRRPSYNEQFF.

This clonotype was seen a handful of times. The V and J genes are TRBV25-1 and TRBJ2-1; possibly TRBD2 for D (6 bases). V lost 5 bases and J lost 7, with 18 bases in between. Germline CDR1 MGHDK, CDR2 SYGVNS. This CDR3 comprises 15 residues. The chain's CDR3 is CASSRLDPWGNEQFF. DNA of the CDR3: TGTGCCAGCAGTAGACTAGACCCTTGGGGGAATGAGCAGTTCTTC.

This chain links TRBV5-6 with TRBJ1-1; D uncertain. CDR1 and CDR2 (germline): SGHDT, YYEEEE. V lost 0 bases to trimming and J lost 10 bases, with 19 bases between them. This CDR3 is built from 15 residues. The chain's CDR3 is CASSLDESYGIGAFF. In nucleotides, the CDR3 is TGTGCCAGCAGCTTGGACGAAAGTTATGGAATAGGAGCTTTCTTT.

This clonotype was recorded a few times. The rearrangement uses TRBV15 and TRBJ2-7, with 8 bases lining up with TRBD2. This CDR3 has 14 residues. Germline V gene lookup returns CDR1 LNHNV and CDR2 YYDKDF (reference sequence). The V gene end was trimmed by 1 base and the J gene end by 1 base; junction bases not matched to a gene: 0. The CDR3 DNA is TGTGCCACCAGCAGAGGCGGGGGGTCCTACGAGCAGTACTTC. Translation: CATSRGGGSYEQYF.

This clonotype appeared a few times. This chain uses TRBV7-9 with TRBJ2-7, with 7 nucleotides matching TRBD2. V shed 2 bases, J shed 1 base, and the junction held 11 bases outside the gene matches. The CDR3 covers 17 residues. Looked up from germline, CDR1 is SEHNR and CDR2 is FQNEAQ (reference sequence). CDR3 sequence (DNA): TGTGCCAGCAGCTTAAGCGGGAACCCTACCCTTTCCTACGAGCAGTACTTC. Translation: CASSLSGNPTLSYEQYF. The full variable domain, completed using reference TRBV7-9 and TRBJ2-7, is DTGVSQNPRHKITKRGQNVTFRCDPISEHNRLYWYRQTLGQGPEFLTYFQNEAQLEKSRLLSDRFSAERPKGSFSTLEIQRTEQGDSAMYLCASSLSGNPTLSYEQYFGPGTRLTVT.

This clonotype was counted a few times. The chain combines TRBV6-2 or TRBV6-3 with TRBJ2-7; the match to TRBD2 covers 8 bases. Germline loops: CDR1 MNHEY, CDR2 SVGEGT. This CDR3 has 15 residues. The ends lost 0 bases at V and 2 bases at J; junction bases unmatched: 3. CDR3 sequence reads: CASSYSAGGTYEQYF. In DNA form, the CDR3 reads TGTGCCAGCAGTTACTCCGCGGGAGGCACCTACGAGCAGTACTTC.

The chain is built from TRBV19 and TRBJ1-1, with D perhaps matching TRBD1 (6 bases). CDR1 LNHDA and CDR2 SQIVND come from the germline V gene (reference sequence). Trimming left V 6 bases short and J 0 bases short, with 11 bases between. CDR3 length equals 14 residues. As DNA, the CDR3 is TGTGCCAGTAGGGTACAGGGTATGAACACTGAAGCTTTCTTT. Translated, it gives CASRVQGMNTEAFF.

This sequence joins TRBV6-1 and TRBJ2-7; unclear D gene. Per the germline V gene, CDR1 is MNHNS and CDR2 is SASEGT. V lost 5 bases to trimming and J lost 2 bases, with 10 bases between them. This CDR3 has 13 residues. The CDR3 protein is CASSMDGAYEQYF. CDR3 in DNA: TGTGCCAGCAGTATGGACGGAGCCTACGAGCAGTACTTC.

The table lists this clonotype with a few counts. CDR3 in DNA: TGCAGTGCTAGGAATTCAGCGTACACCGGGGAGCTGTTTTTT. Translating it yields CSARNSAYTGELFF. The chain is built from TRBV20-1 and TRBJ2-2, with D unclear. V was clipped by 3 bases and J by 3 bases, with 11 bases between them. CDR1 and CDR2 (germline): DFQATT, SNEGSKA (reference sequence). CDR3 size: 14 residues.

The chain carries TRBV6-5 and TRBJ2-6; D not resolved. V dropped 2 bases and J dropped 1 base, with 12 bases sitting between them. This CDR3 has 17 amino acids. Germline CDR1 and CDR2: MNHEY and SVGAGI. The CDR3 nucleotides read TGTGCCAGCAGTTACCGGAGATGGGTTTCTGGGGCCAACGTCCTGACTTTC. Its translation: CASSYRRWVSGANVLTF.

The V gene is TRBV24-1, the J gene TRBJ2-3; TRBD1 matches at 9 bases. V dropped 4 bases and J dropped 4; count of bases not matched to a gene: 2. The length of the CDR3 is 14 residues. Germline loops: CDR1 KGHDR, CDR2 SFDVKD. The CDR3 protein is CATSEGQGADTQYF. The CDR3 coding sequence is TGTGCCACCAGTGAGGGACAGGGCGCAGATACGCAGTATTTT.

The DNA of the CDR3 is TGTGCCAGCAGCTTAAAGGGGACATGGGGCAATGAGCAGTTCTTC. Its translation is CASSLKGTWGNEQFF. The V call is TRBV7-3, the J call TRBJ2-1, with D tentatively TRBD1 (6 bases). The germline CDR1 and CDR2 sequences are SGHTA and FQGTGA. Trimming left V 1 base short and J 6 bases short, with 13 bases between. The CDR3 consists of 15 residues.

This clonotype was counted only a few times. V usage is TRBV29-1 and J usage is TRBJ2-7; D possibly corresponds to TRBD1 (5 bases). V lost 1 base and J 3 bases, leaving 10 bases between the germline ends. Germline CDR1 SQVTM, CDR2 ANQGSEA. The CDR3 is made up of 13 amino acids. The CDR3 DNA reads as TGCAGCGTTGAAGTCGGACACAACTACGAGCAGTACTTC. The encoded protein is CSVEVGHNYEQYF.